This T cell receptor (beta chain) was recorded in a study of T cells in women clearing cervical HPV infection listed by TCRdb under 2018. About the investigation overall: The cases were under 30 women with histologically confirmed HPV16-related CIN3 or worse, and 2 of these cases were invasive cancers. The controls were 25 or so women whose single incident HPV16 infection cleared within 12 months with no development of precancer or cancer. Blood from cases was collected at the visit at which the lesion was first identified, whereas blood from controls was collected once infection was no longer detected. Among cases, blood sampling occurred a median of around 160 days after lesion detection, with an interquartile range of roughly 90 to 200 days. HLA typing was available for only a few women, so HLA type could not be excluded as a confounder. Nested within Costa Rica's Guanacaste HPV Natural History Study, an exploratory proof-of-principle case-control study compared TCR repertoires across cervical HPV16 outcomes. Cases were matched to controls by age within five years and by the year the sample was collected. A median age of around 35 years was observed in cases versus approximately 38 in controls, and no significant differences in baseline characteristics were found. In the parent cohort, fewer than 13,000 women aged 18 or older were enrolled in Guanacaste, Costa Rica, during about 1992 to 1994 and were followed for seven years. Five blinded duplicates per group were added as quality controls, giving around 60 samples: 50 or so participants and 10 replicates.

Every participant had a single incident cervical HPV16 infection, and prevalent HPV16 infections were excluded. Cervical HPV DNA was detected by MY09/MY11 PCR, and genotyping was performed by dot-blot hybridization. Approximately 16 mL of heparinized blood were centrifuged, and the buffy coat was aliquoted, frozen at -30°C, then stored at -80°C. Genomic DNA was extracted from buffy coat specimens using QIAGEN kits. As for this clone: The target of this receptor is not known. The read ends 3 residues shy of where the CDR3 ends; the end is completed using the germline J gene.

At the junction V is shortened by 3 bases and J by 1 base, with 7 bases in between. The germline V gene specifies SNHLY as CDR1 and FYNNEI as CDR2. The CDR3 has 13 amino acids, counting the end cysteine and phenylalanine. The DNA covers only part of the CDR3, 30 bases in frame from base 1. What the work shows at the level of the full study, not this receptor alone: TRBV6-7 relative abundance was lower in cases than in controls (approximately 0.11% versus 0.16%; Bonferroni P = 0.0008). The cross-sectional design could not show whether associations preceded infection or resulted from it; effector/memory subsets and HPV-specific T cells were not isolated. T-cell numbers per sample were unknown, so richness differences could reflect varying T-cell content rather than repertoire biology. Cases were distinguished from controls with an estimated AUC of approximately 0.79 by random forest classifiers combining richness and V gene abundances. CIN3+ cases had significantly higher TCR repertoire richness than controls across sequencing depths, but evenness did not differ between the groups.

Using the immunoSEQ assay, multiplex PCR amplified TCR beta CDR3 regions from an average of about 1,300 ng of genomic DNA per sample. The assay corrected primer bias using a complete synthetic TCR repertoire to establish an amplification baseline. The amplicons were sequenced on the Illumina platform. The authors' pipeline ran thus. Error correction of the sequences involved clustering with frequency ratios plus a modified nearest-neighbor algorithm, after which the sequences were analyzed in the immunoSEQ Analyzer using IMGT gene definitions. At each rarefaction depth, TCR richness and evenness were averaged across 20 rarefaction repeats, and samples with fewer sequences than that depth were excluded. Wilcoxon rank sum tests with FDR correction were used to compare relative abundances of V, D and J genes between the groups. An intraclass correlation of roughly 96% for TCR richness and an average of around 80% across 65 to 80 gene segments were obtained from the blinded duplicates. TCRdb mirrors the immuneACCESS table, restricted to in-frame sequences. Some clones are absent from its copies; in checked studies, under half trace to an unresolved V gene, and the reason for the others is unknown. The V and J calls and clone size are taken from that table; D and trimming were inferred from the DNA. This sample's records show 22,000 or so clones. Of the sample, 9.5% to 10% falls within the top ten clones.

Sequenced: blood buffy coat. The receptor chain draws on TRBV2 and TRBJ2-7, with the D gene too uncertain to name. This receptor was taken from a woman between 18 and 69 years old with a cervical HPV16 infection that either progressed to CIN3+ or cleared (not recorded which). CDR3 sequence: CASSDTESYEQYF. CDR3 bases read: TGTGCCAGCAGTGACACAGAATCCTACGAG. The entire variable domain, with the stretches around the CDR3 drawn from the reference TRBV2 and TRBJ2-7 proteins, is EPEVTQTPSHQVTQMGQEVILRCVPISNHLYFYWYRQILGQKVEFLVSFYNNEISEKSEIFDDQFSVERPDGSNFTLKIRSTKLEDSAMYFCASSDTESYEQYFGPGTRLTVT.